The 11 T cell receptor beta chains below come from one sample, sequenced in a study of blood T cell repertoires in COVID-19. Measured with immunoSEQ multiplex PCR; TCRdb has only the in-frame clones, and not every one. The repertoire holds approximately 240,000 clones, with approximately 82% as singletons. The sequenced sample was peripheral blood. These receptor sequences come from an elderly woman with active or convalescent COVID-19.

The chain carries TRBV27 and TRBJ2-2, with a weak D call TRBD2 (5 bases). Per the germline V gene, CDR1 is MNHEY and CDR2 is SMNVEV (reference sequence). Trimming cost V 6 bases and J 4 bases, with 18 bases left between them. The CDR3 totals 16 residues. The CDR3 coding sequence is TGTGCCAGCAGGCGCGACTATATTCGACCCACCGGGGAGCTGTTTTTT. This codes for CASRRDYIRPTGELFF.

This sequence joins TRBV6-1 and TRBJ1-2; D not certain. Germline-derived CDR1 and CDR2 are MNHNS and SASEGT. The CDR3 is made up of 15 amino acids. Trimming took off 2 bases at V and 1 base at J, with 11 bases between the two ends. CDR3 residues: CASSELSTLNYGYTF. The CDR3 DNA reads TGTGCCAGCAGTGAATTAAGCACCCTTAACTATGGCTACACCTTC.

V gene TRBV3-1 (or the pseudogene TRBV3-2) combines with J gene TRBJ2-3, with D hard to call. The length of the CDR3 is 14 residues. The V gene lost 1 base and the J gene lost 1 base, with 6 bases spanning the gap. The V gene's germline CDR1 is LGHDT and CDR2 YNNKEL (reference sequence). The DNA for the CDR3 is TGTGCCAGCAGCCAAGTCTACGGCACAGATACGCAGTATTTT. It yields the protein CASSQVYGTDTQYF.

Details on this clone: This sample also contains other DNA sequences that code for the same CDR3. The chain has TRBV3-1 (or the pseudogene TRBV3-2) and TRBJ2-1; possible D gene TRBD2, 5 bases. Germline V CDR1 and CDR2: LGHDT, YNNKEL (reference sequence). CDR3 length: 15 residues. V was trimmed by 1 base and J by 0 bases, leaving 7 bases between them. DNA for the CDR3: TGTGCCAGCAGCCAAGTTCGGGGCTCCTACAATGAGCAGTTCTTC. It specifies CASSQVRGSYNEQFF.

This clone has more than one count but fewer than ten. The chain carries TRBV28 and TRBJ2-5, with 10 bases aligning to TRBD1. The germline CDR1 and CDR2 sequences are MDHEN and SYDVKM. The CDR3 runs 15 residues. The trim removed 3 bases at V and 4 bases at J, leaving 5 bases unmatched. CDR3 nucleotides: TGTGCCAGCAGTTTCAGCCGACAGGGGGCAGAGACCCAGTACTTC. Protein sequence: CASSFSRQGAETQYF.

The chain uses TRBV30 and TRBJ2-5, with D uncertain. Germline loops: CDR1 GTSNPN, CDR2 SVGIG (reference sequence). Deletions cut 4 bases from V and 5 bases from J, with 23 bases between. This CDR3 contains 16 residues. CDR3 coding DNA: TGTGCCTGGACCAATGGTGTTGGTTCGGCGGCGGAGACCCAGTACTTC. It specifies CAWTNGVGSAAETQYF.

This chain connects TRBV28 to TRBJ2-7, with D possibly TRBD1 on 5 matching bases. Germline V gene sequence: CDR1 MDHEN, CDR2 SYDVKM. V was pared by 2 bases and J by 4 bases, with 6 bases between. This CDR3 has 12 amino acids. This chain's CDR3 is CASSLTGYEQYF. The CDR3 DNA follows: TGTGCCAGCAGTTTAACAGGTTACGAGCAGTACTTC.

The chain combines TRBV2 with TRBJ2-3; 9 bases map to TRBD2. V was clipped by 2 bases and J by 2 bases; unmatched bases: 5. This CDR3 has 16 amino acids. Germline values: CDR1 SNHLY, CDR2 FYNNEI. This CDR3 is CASSEIAGGVTDTQYF. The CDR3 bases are TGTGCCAGCAGTGAAATTGCGGGAGGGGTCACAGATACGCAGTATTTT. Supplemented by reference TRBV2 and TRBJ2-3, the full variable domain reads EPEVTQTPSHQVTQMGQEVILRCVPISNHLYFYWYRQILGQKVEFLVSFYNNEISEKSEIFDDQFSVERPDGSNFTLKIRSTKLEDSAMYFCASSEIAGGVTDTQYFGPGTRLTVL.

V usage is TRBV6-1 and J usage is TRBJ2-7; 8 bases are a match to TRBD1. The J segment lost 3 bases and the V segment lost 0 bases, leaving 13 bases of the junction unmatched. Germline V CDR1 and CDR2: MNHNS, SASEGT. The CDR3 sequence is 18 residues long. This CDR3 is CASSEAFGQGGVVYEQYF. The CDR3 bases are TGTGCCAGCAGTGAAGCATTTGGACAGGGCGGAGTGGTCTACGAGCAGTACTTC.

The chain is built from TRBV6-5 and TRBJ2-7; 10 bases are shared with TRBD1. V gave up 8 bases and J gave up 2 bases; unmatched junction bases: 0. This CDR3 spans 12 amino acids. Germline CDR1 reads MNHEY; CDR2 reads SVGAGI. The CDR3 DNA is TGTGCCAGCGGGACAGGGGCCTACGAGCAGTACTTC. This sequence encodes CASGTGAYEQYF.

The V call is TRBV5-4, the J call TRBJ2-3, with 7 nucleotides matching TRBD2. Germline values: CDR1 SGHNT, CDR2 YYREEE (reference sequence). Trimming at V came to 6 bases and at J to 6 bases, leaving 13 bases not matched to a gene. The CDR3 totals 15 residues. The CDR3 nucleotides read TGTGCCAGCACCCCCTCTAGCGGCCCCTCGGATACGCAGTATTTT. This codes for CASTPSSGPSDTQYF.